This T cell receptor beta chain was captured by sequencing in a study of T cell responses to AZD1222 COVID-19 vaccine. As to this clone: Its antigen remains unknown.

V lost 0 bases to trimming and J lost 6 bases, with 10 bases between them. Germline assignment: CDR1 SGDLS and CDR2 YYNGEE. The CDR3 is 15 amino acids. Sequenced by immunoSEQ multiplex PCR; TCRdb stores in-frame clones only, minus some. The sample carries approximately 150,000 clones, 92% recorded once. Study results and limitations: Vaccine-associated CD4 TCRs spanned spike, dominant at 160-218 and 743-854. Repertoires in all cases were sampled only once the peak T cell response had passed. Clonal diversity may have been underestimated, and the donors were mostly white British, with more females than males.

The chain combines TRBV9 with TRBJ1-6; D call uncertain. This sample comprised peripheral blood, obtained on day 0 of MenACWY control vaccination. This receptor was obtained from an adult in good health. The CDR3 here is CASSVGGNPNSPLHF. The CDR3, as DNA: TGTGCCAGCAGCGTAGGGGGTAACCCTAATTCACCCCTCCACTTT.